This entry lists 7 T cell receptor beta chains sequenced from one sample in a study of response to subunit inactivated influenza vaccine. TCRdb reprocessed the RT-PCR reads with MiXCR, giving one entry per CDR3 protein. The sample yields about 500,000 distinct CDR3 sequences, 16% seen once. The sequencing used CD4+ T cells sorted from PBMCs, collected roughly 24 months after vaccination. Receptors originate from a man in his fifties or sixties who received an inactivated influenza vaccine.

This clonotype has more than one count but fewer than ten. V gene TRBV11-2 combines with J gene TRBJ2-1, with D uncertain. Germline assignment: CDR1 SGHAT and CDR2 FQNNGV. Trimming took off 0 bases at V and 1 base at J, with 7 bases between the two ends. The CDR3 covers 15 residues. Written as DNA, the CDR3 is TGTGCCAGCAGCTTAGAGGTCCAGTCCTACAATGAGCAGTTCTTC. Residues: CASSLEVQSYNEQFF.

This clonotype was seen only a few times. The CDR3 DNA is TGTGCCAGCAGGGGGGTAAACATTCAGTACTTC. It translates to CASRGVNIQYF. This rearrangement joins TRBV12-3 or TRBV12-4 to TRBJ2-4; D might be TRBD1 or TRBD2, each matching 5 bases. The ends were cut back, 6 bases at V and 6 bases at J, with 6 bases in the middle. The CDR3 spans 11 residues.

The CDR3 sequence is CAISDTSYEQYF. CDR3 nucleotides: TGTGCCATCAGTGATACGTCCTACGAGCAGTACTTC. The V gene is TRBV10-3, the J gene TRBJ2-7; D is uncertain. The CDR3 extends over 12 amino acids. Germline loops: CDR1 ENHRY, CDR2 SYGVKD. Between the trimmed V and J ends, which lost 3 bases and 1 base, there was a span of 4 bases.

This clonotype was picked up many times. This rearrangement joins TRBV6-1 to TRBJ2-7; 8 nucleotides line up with TRBD2. V lost 3 bases, J lost 6 bases, and 4 bases stayed unmatched. The CDR3 runs to 13 residues. CDR1 is MNHNS and CDR2 is SASEGT in the germline V gene. CDR3: CASSEFRGGEQYF. The CDR3 DNA is TGTGCCAGCAGTGAGTTCCGGGGGGGCGAGCAGTACTTC.

This clonotype was seen many times. The chain links TRBV5-1 to TRBJ2-1; tentatively, D is TRBD2 (5 bases). This CDR3 comprises 13 residues. The V and J ends lost 7 bases and 5 bases respectively, with 13 bases between them. Germline assignment: CDR1 SGHRS and CDR2 YFSETQ. The CDR3, as DNA: TGCGCCAGCTATGAGGGTCCCAACAATGAGCAGTTCTTC. Protein: CASYEGPNNEQFF. The entire variable domain, with the rest obtained from reference TRBV5-1 and TRBJ2-1, is as follows: KAGVTQTPRYLIKTRGQQVTLSCSPISGHRSVSWYQQTPGQGLQFLFEYFSETQRNKGNFPGRFSGRQFSNSRSEMNVSTLELGDSALYLCASYEGPNNEQFFGPGTRLTVL.

The chain combines TRBV6-2 or TRBV6-3 with TRBJ2-5; D unclear. CDR1 is MNHEY, CDR2 SVGEGT, per germline. Trimming shortened V by 0 bases and J by 5 bases, and 13 bases separated the two germline ends. This CDR3 is built from 15 residues. The CDR3: CASSYSGRGWETQYF. The CDR3 DNA follows: TGTGCCAGCAGTTACTCCGGCCGTGGGTGGGAGACCCAGTACTTC.

This clonotype was detected only a few times. The chain combines TRBV20-1 with TRBJ2-7, with 12 bases lining up with TRBD2. V was pared by 3 bases and J by 6 bases, with 6 bases of the junction left unmatched. Germline-derived CDR1 and CDR2 are DFQATT and SNEGSKA (reference sequence). CDR3 size: 14 residues. Here the CDR3 reads CSASTTSGGLEQYF. The CDR3 DNA reads TGCAGTGCTAGCACGACTAGCGGGGGTCTCGAGCAGTACTTC.